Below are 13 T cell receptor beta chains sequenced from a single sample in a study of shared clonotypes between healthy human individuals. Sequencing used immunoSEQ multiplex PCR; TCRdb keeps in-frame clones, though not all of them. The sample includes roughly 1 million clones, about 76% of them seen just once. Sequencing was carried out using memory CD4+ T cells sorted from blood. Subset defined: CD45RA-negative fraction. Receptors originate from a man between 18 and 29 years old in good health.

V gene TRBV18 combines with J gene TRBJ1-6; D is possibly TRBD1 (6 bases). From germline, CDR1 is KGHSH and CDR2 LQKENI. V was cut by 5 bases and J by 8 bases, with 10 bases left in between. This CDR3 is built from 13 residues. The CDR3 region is CASSANRDSPLHF. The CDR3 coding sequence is TGTGCCAGCTCAGCGAACAGGGATTCACCCCTCCACTTT.

The CDR3 sequence is CASSYGDGYTGELFF. CDR3 in DNA: TGTGCCAGCAGTTACGGGGACGGCTACACCGGGGAGCTGTTTTTT. The chain has TRBV6-6 and TRBJ2-2; D is possibly TRBD1 or TRBD2 (5 bases each). Germline assignment: CDR1 MNHNY and CDR2 SVGAGI (reference sequence). This CDR3 is 15 amino acids long. Trimming removed 2 bases at V and 3 bases at J, with 10 bases between.

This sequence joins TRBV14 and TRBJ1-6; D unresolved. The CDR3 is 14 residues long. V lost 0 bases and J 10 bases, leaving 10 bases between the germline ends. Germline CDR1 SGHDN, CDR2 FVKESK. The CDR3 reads CASSQDYFRSPLHF. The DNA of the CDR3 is TGTGCCAGCAGCCAAGACTATTTTAGGTCACCCCTCCACTTT.

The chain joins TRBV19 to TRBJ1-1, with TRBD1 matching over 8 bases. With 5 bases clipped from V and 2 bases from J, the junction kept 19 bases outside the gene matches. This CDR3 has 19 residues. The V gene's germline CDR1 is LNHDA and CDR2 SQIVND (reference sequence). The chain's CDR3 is CASSPGVGRGQATNTEAFF. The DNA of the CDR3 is TGTGCCAGTAGTCCCGGCGTAGGGCGGGGACAGGCCACCAACACTGAAGCTTTCTTT.

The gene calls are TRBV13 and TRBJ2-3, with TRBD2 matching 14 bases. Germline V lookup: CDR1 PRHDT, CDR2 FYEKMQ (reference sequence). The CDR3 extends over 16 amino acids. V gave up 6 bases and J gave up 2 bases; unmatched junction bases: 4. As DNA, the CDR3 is TGTGCCAGCAGTCGGACTAGCGGGGGGTACACAGATACGCAGTATTTT. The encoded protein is CASSRTSGGYTDTQYF. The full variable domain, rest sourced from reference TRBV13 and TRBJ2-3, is AAGVIQSPRHLIKEKRETATLKCYPIPRHDTVYWYQQGPGQDPQFLISFYEKMQSDKGSIPDRFSAQQFSDYHSELNMSSLELGDSALYFCASSRTSGGYTDTQYFGPGTRLTVL.

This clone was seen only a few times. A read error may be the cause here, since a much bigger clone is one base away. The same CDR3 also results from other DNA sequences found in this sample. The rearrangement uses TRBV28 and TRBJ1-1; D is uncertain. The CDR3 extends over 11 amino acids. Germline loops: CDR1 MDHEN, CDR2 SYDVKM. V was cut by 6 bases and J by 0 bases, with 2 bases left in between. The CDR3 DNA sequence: TGTGCCAGCAGGATGAACACTGAAGCTTTCTTT. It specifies CASRMNTEAFF.

The CDR3 spells CASSRYLADQETQYF. The CDR3 DNA sequence: TGTGCCAGCAGCCGATATTTAGCGGATCAAGAGACCCAGTACTTC. The rearrangement joins TRBV11-2 to TRBJ2-5; a possible D gene is TRBD2 (6 bases). Germline lookup yields CDR1 SGHAT and CDR2 FQNNGV. The CDR3 is 15 residues long. V was shortened by 5 bases and J by 2 bases, with 15 bases between the two germline ends.

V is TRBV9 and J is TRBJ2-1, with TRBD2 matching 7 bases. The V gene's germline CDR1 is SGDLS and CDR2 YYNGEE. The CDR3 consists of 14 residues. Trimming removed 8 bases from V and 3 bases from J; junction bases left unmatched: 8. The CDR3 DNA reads TGTGCCAGTAAGCGGGACGAAGACTACAATGAGCAGTTCTTC. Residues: CASKRDEDYNEQFF.

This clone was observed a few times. The DNA for the CDR3 is TGTGCCAGCAGCAAAAAAAGATCCCCCGAGGGAGCTTTCTTT. Translating gives CASSKKRSPEGAFF. The chain carries TRBV21-1 and TRBJ1-1. TRBV21-1 is described as a pseudogene. This CDR3 has 14 residues.

The CDR3: CASSEGVGRAYEQYF. CDR3 coding DNA: TGCGCCAGCAGTGAGGGGGTCGGGAGGGCCTACGAGCAGTACTTC. This sequence joins TRBV10-1 and TRBJ2-7; 8 bases are shared with TRBD2. The CDR3 consists of 15 residues. CDR1 is WNHNN and CDR2 is SYGVQD in the germline V gene (reference sequence). The V gene end was trimmed by 2 bases and the J gene end by 2 bases; junction bases not matched to a gene: 5.

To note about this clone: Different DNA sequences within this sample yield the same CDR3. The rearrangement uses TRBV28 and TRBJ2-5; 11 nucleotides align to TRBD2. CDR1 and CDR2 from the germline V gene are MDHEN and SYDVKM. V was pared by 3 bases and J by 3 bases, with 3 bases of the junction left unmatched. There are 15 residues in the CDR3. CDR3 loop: CASSLLAGGKETQYF. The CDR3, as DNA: TGTGCCAGCAGTTTGCTAGCGGGGGGAAAAGAGACCCAGTACTTC.

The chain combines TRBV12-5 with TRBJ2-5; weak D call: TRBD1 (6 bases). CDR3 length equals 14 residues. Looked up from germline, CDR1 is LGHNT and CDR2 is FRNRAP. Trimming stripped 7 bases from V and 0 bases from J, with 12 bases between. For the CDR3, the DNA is TGTGCTAGTGCGCCCAGGGGAAACCAAGAGACCCAGTACTTC. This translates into CASAPRGNQETQYF. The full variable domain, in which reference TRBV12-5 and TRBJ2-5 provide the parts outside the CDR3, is DARVTQTPRHKVTEMGQEVTMRCQPILGHNTVFWYRQTMMQGLELLAYFRNRAPLDDSGMPKDRFSAEMPDATLATLKIQPSEPRDSAVYFCASAPRGNQETQYFGPGTRLLVL.

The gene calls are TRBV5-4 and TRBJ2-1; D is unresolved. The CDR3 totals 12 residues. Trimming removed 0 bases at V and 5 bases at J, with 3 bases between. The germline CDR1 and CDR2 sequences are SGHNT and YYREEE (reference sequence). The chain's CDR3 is CASSLANNEQFF. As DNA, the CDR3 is TGTGCCAGCAGCTTGGCGAACAATGAGCAGTTCTTC.